Each of the 3 T cell receptor beta chains below was sequenced from the same sample in a study of blood T cells in healthy people across ages. Together with a sample-barcoded 5' primer, a J-beta primer mix was included in a second PCR lasting about 7 to 11 cycles. TCRdb re-derived calls from the 5' RACE reads in MiXCR, one entry per CDR3 protein. The data show roughly 800,000 distinct CDR3 sequences, with 58% seen just once and 22% held by the top ten. Material for sequencing was blood. These receptors originate from a man younger than 45 in good health.

The gene calls are TRBV7-2 and TRBJ1-1; D gene ambiguous. Between the trimmed V and J ends, which lost 5 bases and 4 bases, there was a span of 17 bases. The V gene's germline CDR1 is SGHTA and CDR2 FQGNSA. This CDR3 spans 15 amino acids. The CDR3 nucleotides read TGTGCCAGCAGCCCCTACCGATCCCGAGGCACTGAAGCTTTCTTT. Its translation is CASSPYRSRGTEAFF.

In its sample, this clonotype was seen a few times. This chain joins TRBV20-1 and TRBJ2-7, with D perhaps TRBD1 (5 bases). Deletions cut 5 bases from V and 0 bases from J, with 14 bases between. The CDR3 has 14 amino acids. Looked up from germline, CDR1 is DFQATT and CDR2 is SNEGSKA (reference sequence). The CDR3 protein is CSAVDIRHSYEQYF. The CDR3 DNA reads TGCAGTGCTGTGGACATCCGGCACTCCTACGAGCAGTACTTC.

A note on this clonotype: A read error may be the cause here, since a much bigger clone is one base away. This sequence joins TRBV11-2 and TRBJ2-4, with TRBD1 matching over 9 bases. The end of the DNA fits TRBJ2-7 better, so the J call may be wrong. Germline V gene lookup returns CDR1 SGHAT and CDR2 FQNNGV. The length of the CDR3 is 15 residues. CDR3 in amino acids: CAGSFERTGAREQYF. CDR3 nucleotide sequence: TGTGCCGGCAGCTTTGAGCGGACAGGGGCTCGCGAGCAGTACTTC.